This TCR beta chain was sequenced in a study of neoadjuvant anti-PD-1 for oral cavity cancer. The sample holds a few counts of this clone. This sample's time point: after neoadjuvant nivolumab, at surgical resection. Stage II-IVA oral cavity squamous cell carcinoma was new and untreated by systemic or radiation therapy. Produced via immunoSEQ multiplex PCR; TCRdb's table is partial and in-frame only. The table includes about 23,000 clones, 25% to 35% detected once. This sample comprised tumor tissue, obtained after nivolumab (anti-PD-1) treatment. This receptor was identified in a person between 35 and 79 years old with oral cavity squamous cell carcinoma.

CDR3 residues: CASSLGGDQPQHF. CDR3 bases: TGTGCCAGCAGCTTAGGGGGAGATCAGCCCCAGCATTTT. The chain carries TRBV7-9 and TRBJ1-5; D gene unclear. The CDR3 sequence is 13 residues long. The V and J ends lost 1 base and 5 bases respectively, with 6 bases between them. The germline V gene has CDR1 SEHNR and CDR2 FQNEAQ (reference sequence).